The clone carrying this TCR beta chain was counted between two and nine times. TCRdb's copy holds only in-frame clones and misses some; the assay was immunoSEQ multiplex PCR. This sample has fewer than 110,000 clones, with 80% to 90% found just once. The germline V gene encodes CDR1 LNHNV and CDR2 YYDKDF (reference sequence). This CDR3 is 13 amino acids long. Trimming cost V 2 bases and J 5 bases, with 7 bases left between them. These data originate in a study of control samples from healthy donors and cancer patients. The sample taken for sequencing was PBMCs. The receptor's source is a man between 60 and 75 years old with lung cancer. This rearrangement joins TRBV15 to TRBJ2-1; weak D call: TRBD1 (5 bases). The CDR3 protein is CATSRSGHNEQFF. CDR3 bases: TGTGCCACCAGCAGATCAGGGCACAATGAGCAGTTCTTC.